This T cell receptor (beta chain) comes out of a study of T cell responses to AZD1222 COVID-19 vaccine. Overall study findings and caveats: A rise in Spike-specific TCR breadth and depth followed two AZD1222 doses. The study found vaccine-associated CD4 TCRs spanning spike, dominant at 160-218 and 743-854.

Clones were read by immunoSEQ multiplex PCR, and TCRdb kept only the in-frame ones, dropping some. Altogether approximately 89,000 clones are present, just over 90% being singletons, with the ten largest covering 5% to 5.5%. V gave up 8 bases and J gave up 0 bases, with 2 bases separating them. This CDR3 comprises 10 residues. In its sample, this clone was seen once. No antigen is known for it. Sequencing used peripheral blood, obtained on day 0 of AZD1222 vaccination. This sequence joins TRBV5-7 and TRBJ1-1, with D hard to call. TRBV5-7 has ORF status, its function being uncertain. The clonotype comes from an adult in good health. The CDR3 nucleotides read TGTGCCAGAGTGAACACTGAAGCTTTCTTT. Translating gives CARVNTEAFF.